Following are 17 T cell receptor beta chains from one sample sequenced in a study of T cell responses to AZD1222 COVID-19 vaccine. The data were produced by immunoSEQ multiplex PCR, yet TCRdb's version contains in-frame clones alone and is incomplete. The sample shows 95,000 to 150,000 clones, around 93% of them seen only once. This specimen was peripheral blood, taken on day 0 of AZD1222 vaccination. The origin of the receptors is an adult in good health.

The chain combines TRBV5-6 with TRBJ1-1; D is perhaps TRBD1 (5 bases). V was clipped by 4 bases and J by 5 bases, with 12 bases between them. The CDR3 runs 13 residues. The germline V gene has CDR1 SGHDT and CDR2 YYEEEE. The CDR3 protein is CASSRDGVTEAFF. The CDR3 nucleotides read TGTGCCAGCAGCAGGGACGGCGTAACTGAAGCTTTCTTT.

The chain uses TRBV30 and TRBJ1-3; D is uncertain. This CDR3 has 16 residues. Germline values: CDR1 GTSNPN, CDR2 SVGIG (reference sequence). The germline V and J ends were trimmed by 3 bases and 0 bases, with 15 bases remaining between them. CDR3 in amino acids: CAWSVSLAYSGNTIYF. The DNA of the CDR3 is TGTGCCTGGAGCGTCTCCCTCGCATACTCTGGAAACACCATATATTTT.

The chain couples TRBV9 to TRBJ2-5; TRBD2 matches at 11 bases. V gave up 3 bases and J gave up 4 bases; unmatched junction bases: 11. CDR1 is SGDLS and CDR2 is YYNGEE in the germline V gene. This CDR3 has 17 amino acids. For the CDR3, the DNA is TGTGCCAGCAGCGCCTTAGCGGGAGGGCCGAGGGGAGAGACCCAGTACTTC. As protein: CASSALAGGPRGETQYF.

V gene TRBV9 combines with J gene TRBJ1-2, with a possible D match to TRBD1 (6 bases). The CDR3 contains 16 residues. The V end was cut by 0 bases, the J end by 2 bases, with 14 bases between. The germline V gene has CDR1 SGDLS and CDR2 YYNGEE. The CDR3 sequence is CASSVEGRGINYGYTF. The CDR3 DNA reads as TGTGCCAGCAGCGTAGAGGGGAGGGGGATCAACTATGGCTACACCTTC. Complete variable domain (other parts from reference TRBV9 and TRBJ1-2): DSGVTQTPKHLITATGQRVTLRCSPRSGDLSVYWYQQSLDQGLQFLIQYYNGEERAKGNILERFSAQQFPDLHSELNLSSLELGDSALYFCASSVEGRGINYGYTFGSGTRLTVV.

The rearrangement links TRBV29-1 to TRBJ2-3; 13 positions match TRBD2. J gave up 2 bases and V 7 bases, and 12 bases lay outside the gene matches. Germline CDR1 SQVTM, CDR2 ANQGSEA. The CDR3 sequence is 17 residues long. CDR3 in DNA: TGCAGCGCCGAACGGTTGGGACTAGCGGGACCCACAGATACGCAGTATTTT. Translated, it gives CSAERLGLAGPTDTQYF.

In DNA, the CDR3 is TGTGCCAGCAGCTTCGACGGGGGTCACACAGATACGCAGTATTTT. Protein product: CASSFDGGHTDTQYF. This rearrangement joins TRBV7-9 to TRBJ2-3, with D perhaps matching TRBD2 (6 bases). This CDR3 has 15 residues. V lost 3 bases to trimming and J lost 2 bases, with 12 bases between them. Per the germline V gene, CDR1 is SEHNR and CDR2 is FQNEAQ (reference sequence).

The CDR3 DNA follows: TGTGCCAGCAGCTTTGCGCAATGGTCCTTAAGCAATCAGCCCCAGCATTTT. Its translation: CASSFAQWSLSNQPQHF. The chain has TRBV12-1 and TRBJ1-5. TRBV12-1 is annotated as a pseudogene. The CDR3 has 17 amino acids.

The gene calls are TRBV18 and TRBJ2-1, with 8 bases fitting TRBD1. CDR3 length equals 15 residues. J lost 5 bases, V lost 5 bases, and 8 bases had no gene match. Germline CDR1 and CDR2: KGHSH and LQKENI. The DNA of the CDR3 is TGTGCCAGCTCAGGACTGGACAGGGTCCACAATGAGCAGTTCTTC. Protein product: CASSGLDRVHNEQFF.

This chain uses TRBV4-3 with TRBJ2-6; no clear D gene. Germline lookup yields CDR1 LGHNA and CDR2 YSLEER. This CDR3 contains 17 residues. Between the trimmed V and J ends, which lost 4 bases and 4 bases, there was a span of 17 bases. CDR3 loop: CASSRSVGSPGANVLTF. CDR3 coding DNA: TGCGCCAGCAGCCGGTCGGTGGGGTCACCCGGGGCCAACGTCCTGACTTTC.

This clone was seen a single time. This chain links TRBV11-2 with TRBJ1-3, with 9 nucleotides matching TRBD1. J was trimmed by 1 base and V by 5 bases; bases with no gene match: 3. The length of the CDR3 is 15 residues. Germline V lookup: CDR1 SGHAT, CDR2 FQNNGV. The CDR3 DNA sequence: TGTGCCAGCAGCATGGGGACAGGGTCTGGAAACACCATATATTTT. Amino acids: CASSMGTGSGNTIYF.

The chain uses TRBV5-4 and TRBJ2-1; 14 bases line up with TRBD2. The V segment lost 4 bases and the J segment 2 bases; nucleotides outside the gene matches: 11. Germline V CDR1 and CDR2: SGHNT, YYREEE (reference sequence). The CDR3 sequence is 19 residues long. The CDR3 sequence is CASSRGGTSGRLPYNEQFF. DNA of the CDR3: TGTGCCAGCAGCCGGGGCGGGACTAGCGGGAGACTGCCCTACAATGAGCAGTTCTTC.

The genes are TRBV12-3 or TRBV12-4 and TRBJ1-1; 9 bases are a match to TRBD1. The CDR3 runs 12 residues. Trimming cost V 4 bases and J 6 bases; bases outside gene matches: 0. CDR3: CASSYRGPEAFF. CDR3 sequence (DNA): TGTGCCAGCAGTTACAGGGGGCCTGAAGCTTTCTTT.

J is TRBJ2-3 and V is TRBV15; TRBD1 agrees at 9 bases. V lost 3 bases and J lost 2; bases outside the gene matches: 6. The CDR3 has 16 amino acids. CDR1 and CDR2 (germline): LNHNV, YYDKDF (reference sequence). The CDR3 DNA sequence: TGTGCCACCAGCAGCCGGGACAGGGTATCCACAGATACGCAGTATTTT. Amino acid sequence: CATSSRDRVSTDTQYF.

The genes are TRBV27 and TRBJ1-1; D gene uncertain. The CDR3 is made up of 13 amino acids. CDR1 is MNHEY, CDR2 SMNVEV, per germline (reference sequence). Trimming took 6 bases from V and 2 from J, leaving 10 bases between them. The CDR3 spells CASRFVPNTEAFF. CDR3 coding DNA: TGTGCCAGCAGGTTCGTTCCTAACACTGAAGCTTTCTTT.

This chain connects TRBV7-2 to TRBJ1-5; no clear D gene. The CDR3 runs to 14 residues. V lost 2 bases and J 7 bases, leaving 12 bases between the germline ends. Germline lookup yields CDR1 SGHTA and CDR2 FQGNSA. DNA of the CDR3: TGTGCCAGCAGCTTATGGGGTGTAGGGCAGCCCCAGCATTTT. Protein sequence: CASSLWGVGQPQHF. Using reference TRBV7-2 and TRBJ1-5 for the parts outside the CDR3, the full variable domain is GAGVSQSPSNKVTEKGKDVELRCDPISGHTALYWYRQSLGQGLEFLIYFQGNSAPDKSGLPSDRFSAERTGGSVSTLTIQRTQQEDSAVYLCASSLWGVGQPQHFGDGTRLSIL.

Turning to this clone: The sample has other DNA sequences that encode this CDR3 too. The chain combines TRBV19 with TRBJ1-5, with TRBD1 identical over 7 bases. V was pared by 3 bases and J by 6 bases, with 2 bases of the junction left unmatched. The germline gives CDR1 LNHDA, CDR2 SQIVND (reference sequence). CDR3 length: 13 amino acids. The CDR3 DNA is TGTGCCAGTAGTATCCAGGGGGGTCAGCCCCAGCATTTT. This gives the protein CASSIQGGQPQHF.

The CDR3 sequence is CSASGTSGTTGELFF. The CDR3 region has the DNA TGCAGTGCTAGTGGGACTAGCGGAACAACCGGGGAGCTGTTTTTT. The chain recombines TRBV20-1 with TRBJ2-2, with 11 bases fitting TRBD2. J lost 5 bases, V lost 3 bases, and 5 bases had no gene match. The CDR3 sequence is 15 residues long. In germline, CDR1 is DFQATT, CDR2 SNEGSKA (reference sequence).